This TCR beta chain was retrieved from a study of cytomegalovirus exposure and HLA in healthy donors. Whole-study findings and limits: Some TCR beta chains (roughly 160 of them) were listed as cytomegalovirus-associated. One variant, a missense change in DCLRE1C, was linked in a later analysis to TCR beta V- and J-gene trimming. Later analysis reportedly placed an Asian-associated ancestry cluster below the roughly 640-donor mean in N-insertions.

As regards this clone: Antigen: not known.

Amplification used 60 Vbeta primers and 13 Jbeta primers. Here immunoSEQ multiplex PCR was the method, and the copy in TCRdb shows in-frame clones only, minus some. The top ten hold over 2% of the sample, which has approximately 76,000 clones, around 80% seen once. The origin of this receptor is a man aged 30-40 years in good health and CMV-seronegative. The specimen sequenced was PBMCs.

DNA for the CDR3: TGTGCCAGCACTCAGCGGAACACTGAAGCTTTCTTT. Its translation: CASTQRNTEAFF. This chain uses TRBV6-1 with TRBJ1-1; D is unresolved. The V gene's germline CDR1 is MNHNS and CDR2 SASEGT. Between the trimmed V and J ends, which lost 7 bases and 1 base, there was a span of 7 bases. CDR3 length: 12 amino acids.